This T cell receptor beta chain was captured in a study of shared clonotypes between healthy human individuals. Study-level findings and limits: In this cohort, only blood was sampled, and tissue repertoires likely differ. With several donors compared, approximately 5% of naive CD4 clonotypes were shared. Only a few donors were included, so the genetic and exposure-history diversity represented was limited. Memory subsets generally showed smaller estimated richness than naive subsets did.

Sequencing used immunoSEQ multiplex PCR; TCRdb keeps in-frame clones, though not all of them. The table shows around 2,100,000 clones, with about 94% occurring only once. Turning to this clone: Its cognate antigen is unknown.

The V and J ends lost 4 bases and 3 bases, in that order; junction bases with no gene match: 12. Germline CDR1 is LGHNA and CDR2 is YSLEER. The CDR3 covers 16 residues. Naive CD8 isolation took CD45RO-negative cells positively selected for CCR7 and excluded terminally differentiated effector memory CD45RA+ cells. The sequenced sample was naive CD8+ T cells sorted from blood. The receptor was isolated from a man aged 18-30 years in good health. The chain employs TRBV4-3 and TRBJ2-7; 7 bases match TRBD1. In DNA, the CDR3 is TGCGCCAGCAGCCCTCAGAGGGGGCTACCTATCTACGAGCAGTACTTC. It is translated as CASSPQRGLPIYEQYF.